A single sample is the source of the 16 T cell receptor beta chains below, sequenced in a study of blood T cell repertoires in COVID-19. Using immunoSEQ multiplex PCR, the repertoire was profiled, and TCRdb retains in-frame clones only, with some absent. This repertoire shows roughly 520,000 clones, around 87% found once; its top ten account for 1.5% to 2%. The sequenced sample consisted of PBMCs or T cells enriched from blood (not recorded which). Receptors were obtained from a woman between 35 and 50 years old who had recovered from COVID-19.

V usage is TRBV25-1 and J usage is TRBJ1-1; no clear D. With 4 bases removed from V and 1 base from J, the gap between germline ends came to 16 bases. CDR1 and CDR2 (germline): MGHDK, SYGVNS. CDR3 length: 16 amino acids. CDR3 residues: CASSGRKTLENTEAFF. CDR3 sequence (DNA): TGTGCCAGCAGTGGAAGAAAGACACTTGAGAACACTGAAGCTTTCTTT.

The rearrangement joins TRBV9 to TRBJ2-7; tentatively, D is TRBD2 (6 bases). The CDR3 contains 14 residues. The V gene lost 0 bases and the J gene lost 5 bases, with 12 bases spanning the gap. Per germline, CDR1 SGDLS and CDR2 YYNGEE. CDR3 in amino acids: CASSVAWGEHEQYF. The DNA of the CDR3 is TGTGCCAGCAGCGTAGCTTGGGGGGAACACGAGCAGTACTTC. Supplemented by reference TRBV9 and TRBJ2-7, the full variable domain reads DSGVTQTPKHLITATGQRVTLRCSPRSGDLSVYWYQQSLDQGLQFLIQYYNGEERAKGNILERFSAQQFPDLHSELNLSSLELGDSALYFCASSVAWGEHEQYFGPGTRLTVT.

The chain recombines TRBV5-1 with TRBJ2-2, with a weak D call TRBD2 (5 bases). The ends were cut back, 5 bases at V and 0 bases at J, with 17 bases in the middle. Germline CDR1 is SGHRS and CDR2 is YFSETQ. This CDR3 spans 17 amino acids. CDR3 in DNA: TGCGCCAGCAGGGATCTGAGCCGGGGAGCGAACACCGGGGAGCTGTTTTTT. This translates into CASRDLSRGANTGELFF.

This clone was recorded only once. The V call is TRBV5-6, the J call TRBJ2-4; D is possibly TRBD1 (5 bases). The length of the CDR3 is 13 residues. V was clipped by 5 bases and J by 6 bases, with 12 bases between them. Germline assignment: CDR1 SGHDT and CDR2 YYEEEE. The CDR3 sequence: CASSQRQSNIQYF. Written as DNA, the CDR3 is TGTGCCAGCAGTCAGAGACAGTCAAACATTCAGTACTTC.

J is TRBJ1-5 and V is TRBV21-1; the table's D call, TRBD1, was not checked against the DNA. TRBV21-1 is annotated as a pseudogene. CDR3 size: 17 residues. The CDR3: CASSKAFGQYRDQPQHF. CDR3 in DNA: TGTGCCAGCAGCAAAGCTTTCGGACAGTATAGAGATCAGCCCCAGCATTTT.

V and J are TRBV13 and TRBJ1-1; D is ambiguous. This CDR3 is built from 14 residues. In germline, CDR1 is PRHDT, CDR2 FYEKMQ (reference sequence). Trimming removed 2 bases from V and 0 bases from J, with 7 bases in between. CDR3 loop: CASSLTNLNTEAFF. CDR3 DNA: TGTGCCAGCAGCTTAACTAATCTGAACACTGAAGCTTTCTTT.

The chain combines TRBV12-3 or TRBV12-4 with TRBJ1-5; D gene uncertain. The CDR3 sequence is 12 residues long. V gave up 7 bases and J gave up 4 bases, with 8 bases separating them. The CDR3 protein is CASMVDNQPQHF. The CDR3 nucleotides read TGTGCCAGCATGGTAGATAATCAGCCCCAGCATTTT.

In nucleotides, the CDR3 is TGTGCCAGCAGCTACGGGAGGTCATCCGGGGAGCTGTTTTTT. Protein sequence: CASSYGRSSGELFF. J is TRBJ2-2 and V is TRBV11-3; 7 nucleotides match TRBD2. The CDR3 runs 14 residues. The V gene end was trimmed by 4 bases and the J gene end by 6 bases; junction bases not matched to a gene: 5. From germline, CDR1 is SGHNT and CDR2 YENEEA.

The chain employs TRBV7-8 and TRBJ1-5; 9 nucleotides agree with TRBD1. This CDR3 region has 15 residues. The trim removed 1 base at V and 6 bases at J, leaving 4 bases unmatched. In germline, CDR1 is SGHVS, CDR2 FQNEAQ. In nucleotides, the CDR3 is TGTGCCAGCAGCTTAGACAGGGGGCACGGTCAGCCCCAGCATTTT. Protein sequence: CASSLDRGHGQPQHF.

The chain uses TRBV4-3 and TRBJ1-2, with D perhaps TRBD1 (6 bases). CDR1 is LGHNA and CDR2 is YSLEER in the germline V gene. Deletions cut 5 bases from V and 1 base from J, with 23 bases between. The CDR3 contains 18 residues. In DNA form, the CDR3 reads TGCGCCAGCAGCTCAGGGGCGGGGGCAGGGGCCTATAACTATGGCTACACCTTC. Protein product: CASSSGAGAGAYNYGYTF.

V usage is TRBV5-6 and J usage is TRBJ1-5; 9 bases line up with TRBD1. CDR1 and CDR2 from the germline V gene are SGHDT and YYEEEE. The trim removed 5 bases at V and 5 bases at J, leaving 14 bases unmatched. The CDR3 runs to 17 residues. CDR3 sequence reads: CASSMLAGTGLDQPQHF. In DNA, the CDR3 is TGTGCCAGCAGTATGTTAGCCGGGACAGGGCTCGATCAGCCCCAGCATTTT.

This clone was counted a single time. The gene calls are TRBV19 and TRBJ1-1; TRBD1 aligns across 7 bases. V shed 7 bases, J shed 4 bases, and the junction held 9 bases outside the gene matches. CDR1 and CDR2 (germline): LNHDA, SQIVND (reference sequence). The CDR3 length is 14 residues. The CDR3 DNA sequence: TGTGCCAGTATAGGACAAGCAGGGGGCACTGAAGCTTTCTTT. It translates to CASIGQAGGTEAFF. Filled out from reference TRBV19 and TRBJ1-1, the complete variable domain reads DGGITQSPKYLFRKEGQNVTLSCEQNLNHDAMYWYRQDPGQGLRLIYYSQIVNDFQKGDIAEGYSVSREKKESFPLTVTSAQKNPTAFYLCASIGQAGGTEAFFGQGTRLTVV.

CDR3 residues: CASSLAGGRDFAGNTIYF. In nucleotides, the CDR3 is TGTGCCAGCAGCTTAGCGGGAGGCAGGGATTTCGCTGGAAACACCATATATTTT. The V call is TRBV11-3, the J call TRBJ1-3; possibly TRBD1 for D (5 bases). Trimming left V 1 base short and J 2 bases short, with 18 bases between. This CDR3 has 18 residues. Germline V CDR1 and CDR2: SGHNT, YENEEA.

The rearrangement links TRBV4-3 to TRBJ1-1; D gene unclear. Germline V gives CDR1 LGHNA, CDR2 YSLEER. The ends were cut back, 1 base at V and 0 bases at J, with 12 bases in the middle. The CDR3 is 16 amino acids. In nucleotides, the CDR3 is TGCGCCAGCAGCCAAGGAGAGGGAGTAATGAACACTGAAGCTTTCTTT. Translated: CASSQGEGVMNTEAFF.

This chain connects TRBV11-3 to TRBJ1-1, with D hard to call. Germline V gene lookup returns CDR1 SGHNT and CDR2 YENEEA. This CDR3 is built from 15 residues. V was cut by 2 bases and J by 1 base, with 11 bases left in between. The CDR3 is CASSLSPGENTEAFF. The CDR3 DNA reads TGTGCCAGCAGCTTAAGCCCGGGAGAGAACACTGAAGCTTTCTTT.

The V and J genes are TRBV2 and TRBJ2-7, with D uncertain. The CDR3 runs 11 residues. Trimming removed 8 bases from V and 6 bases from J, with 11 bases in between. Germline lookup yields CDR1 SNHLY and CDR2 FYNNEI. CDR3 loop: CASSQTPEQYF. CDR3 DNA sequence: TGTGCCAGCTCCCAGACACCCGAGCAGTACTTC.